These 7 T cell receptor beta chains were all obtained from the same sample, sequenced in a study of OX40 agonist ivuxolimab in advanced cancers. The method was immunoSEQ multiplex PCR; TCRdb's version includes in-frame clones alone and lacks a portion of them. This repertoire shows some 23,000 clones, 70% to 90% found once; its top ten account for roughly a quarter. The sample here was CD4+ or CD8+ T cells sorted from blood, taken in a trial of the OX40 agonist ivuxolimab. All receptors derive from an adult with an advanced solid tumor such as melanoma, head and neck, liver or kidney cancer.

The chain joins TRBV19 to TRBJ2-7; no clear D gene. This CDR3 contains 11 residues. The ends were cut back, 9 bases at V and 6 bases at J, with 12 bases in the middle. Germline CDR1 reads LNHDA; CDR2 reads SQIVND (reference sequence). CDR3 sequence reads: CASRSGREQYF. CDR3 coding DNA: TGTGCCAGCCGCAGTGGTCGCGAGCAGTACTTC.

This clone showed up just a few times. CDR3 sequence reads: CASSPGGAGELFF. The CDR3 DNA follows: TGTGCCAGCAGTCCGGGGGGCGCCGGGGAGCTGTTTTTT. This sequence joins TRBV6-1 and TRBJ2-2; a possible D gene is TRBD2 (7 bases). The CDR3 is made up of 13 amino acids. Trimming took off 5 bases at V and 6 bases at J, with 10 bases between the two ends. CDR1 and CDR2 from the germline V gene are MNHNS and SASEGT.

This rearrangement joins TRBV10-3 to TRBJ2-5, with 8 bases matching TRBD2. CDR1 and CDR2 (germline): ENHRY, SYGVKD. This CDR3 contains 14 residues. V shed 10 bases and J 2 bases; nucleotides not matched to a gene: 9. DNA for the CDR3: TGTGCCACCGAGAGCGGGAGCGCTCAAGAGACCCAGTACTTC. As protein: CATESGSAQETQYF.

The chain is built from TRBV6-4 and TRBJ2-2, with D possibly TRBD1 on 5 matching bases. This CDR3 has 15 amino acids. CDR1 is MRHNA and CDR2 is SNTAGT in the germline V gene. With 2 bases removed from V and 0 bases from J, the gap between germline ends came to 7 bases. In DNA, the CDR3 is TGTGCCAGCAGTGACGACAGTTCGAACACCGGGGAGCTGTTTTTT. This translates into CASSDDSSNTGELFF.

The chain has TRBV7-9 and TRBJ2-5; no reliable D call. The germline V gene has CDR1 SEHNR and CDR2 FQNEAQ (reference sequence). CDR3 length: 13 residues. V was pared by 5 bases and J by 4 bases, with 11 bases between. DNA of the CDR3: TGTGCCAGCAGCCAGGAATGGACAGAGACCCAGTACTTC. Its protein product is CASSQEWTETQYF.

This clone has a handful of counts. As DNA, the CDR3 is TGTGCCAGCAGCTTGAACAGGCAAGAGACCCAGTACTTC. This sequence encodes CASSLNRQETQYF. The chain has TRBV11-3 and TRBJ2-5; weak D call: TRBD1 (5 bases). V was cut by 3 bases and J by 2 bases, with 7 bases left in between. CDR3 length: 13 residues. Germline V gives CDR1 SGHNT, CDR2 YENEEA.

The J gene is TRBJ1-3, the V gene TRBV19, with a weak D call TRBD1 (5 bases). Germline CDR1 is LNHDA and CDR2 is SQIVND (reference sequence). The CDR3 loop spans 15 amino acids. V dropped 5 bases and J dropped 2 bases, with 13 bases sitting between them. DNA for the CDR3: TGTGCCAGTAGTTTCGGACACGAGGCTGGAAACACCATATATTTT. Translated: CASSFGHEAGNTIYF.